These 10 T cell receptor beta chains came from one sample sequenced in a study of shared clonotypes between healthy human individuals. Using immunoSEQ multiplex PCR, the repertoire was profiled, and TCRdb retains in-frame clones only, with some absent. The sample has about 2.3 million clones; about 92% are singletons. The sample consisted of naive CD4+ T cells from PBMCs. Subset indicated: CD45RA+ positively selected. These receptor sequences come from a young man in good health. Some clones in this sample may be carry-over from other donors' samples.

The chain carries TRBV5-1 and TRBJ2-1; TRBD2 matches at 7 bases. The CDR3 is 14 amino acids. Germline CDR1 SGHRS, CDR2 YFSETQ. V lost 2 bases and J lost 8; bases outside the gene matches: 7. For the CDR3, the DNA is TGCGCCAGCAGCTTCGTGGGAGGGCGGCATGAGCAGTTCTTC. Translating gives CASSFVGGRHEQFF.

V usage is TRBV7-3 and J usage is TRBJ1-1, with D perhaps matching TRBD1 (5 bases). In germline, CDR1 is SGHTA, CDR2 FQGTGA. The V and J ends lost 4 bases and 5 bases respectively, with 17 bases between them. This CDR3 has 15 amino acids. In DNA, the CDR3 is TGTGCCAGCAGCTGGGACTCGGAGCGCGGGACTGAAGCTTTCTTT. Translated, it gives CASSWDSERGTEAFF. The full variable domain, in which reference TRBV7-3 and TRBJ1-1 provide the parts outside the CDR3, is GAGVSQTPSNKVTEKGKYVELRCDPISGHTALYWYRQSLGQGPEFLIYFQGTGAADDSGLPNDRFFAVRPEGSVSTLKIQRTERGDSAVYLCASSWDSERGTEAFFGQGTRLTVV.

The chain links TRBV6-1 to TRBJ2-6; 7 bases map to TRBD1. In germline, CDR1 is MNHNS, CDR2 SASEGT. This CDR3 is built from 15 residues. Losses at the gene ends were 6 bases for V and 2 bases for J; bases not matched to a gene: 4. The CDR3 DNA follows: TGTGCCAGCAGGCCCGGACAGGCTGGGGCCAACGTCCTGACTTTC. Translated, it gives CASRPGQAGANVLTF.

The V and J genes are TRBV5-6 and TRBJ1-4; 10 bases align to TRBD1. Per germline, CDR1 SGHDT and CDR2 YYEEEE. The V and J ends lost 4 bases and 8 bases, in that order; junction bases with no gene match: 20. The CDR3 runs to 19 residues. CDR3 DNA: TGTGCCAGCAGCACAACCGGGACAGGGGATCAACTGGGCCTGGAAAAACTGTTTTTT. Its translation: CASSTTGTGDQLGLEKLFF.

The chain couples TRBV5-1 to TRBJ1-5; D gene uncertain. This CDR3 is 13 amino acids long. The germline V gene encodes CDR1 SGHRS and CDR2 YFSETQ. Trimming cost V 4 bases and J 4 bases, with 9 bases left between them. For the CDR3, the DNA is TGCGCCAGCAGCCACGACGGGAATCAGCCCCAGCATTTT. Its translation is CASSHDGNQPQHF.

The sample holds one count of this clone. The chain employs TRBV27 and TRBJ2-7; 7 bases align to TRBD1. The V segment lost 7 bases and the J segment 0 bases; nucleotides outside the gene matches: 6. The CDR3 covers 14 residues. Germline loops: CDR1 MNHEY, CDR2 SMNVEV (reference sequence). The CDR3 nucleotides read TGTGCCAGCATAAGCAGACAGGGCTCCTACGAGCAGTACTTC. Translated, it gives CASISRQGSYEQYF.

The chain employs TRBV14 and TRBJ2-7, with D tentatively TRBD2 (5 bases). This CDR3 is built from 13 residues. Trimming took 4 bases from V and 6 from J, leaving 13 bases between them. The germline V gene encodes CDR1 SGHDN and CDR2 FVKESK. CDR3 in DNA: TGTGCCAGCAGCCCCCGAGGGCTGATCGAGCAGTACTTC. It translates to CASSPRGLIEQYF.

This chain links TRBV4-2 with TRBJ2-3; 12 bases fit TRBD2. The CDR3 extends over 18 amino acids. Germline CDR1 LGHNA, CDR2 YNFKEQ. V was pared by 2 bases and J by 3 bases, with 9 bases of the junction left unmatched. In nucleotides, the CDR3 is TGTGCCAGCAGCCAAAAGGGGACTAGCGGGCTCATTACAGATACGCAGTATTTT. Translated, it gives CASSQKGTSGLITDTQYF.

V gene TRBV14 combines with J gene TRBJ2-3, with 7 bases that match TRBD2. The CDR3 spans 15 residues. In germline, CDR1 is SGHDN, CDR2 FVKESK. V lost 6 bases and J lost 2; bases outside the gene matches: 8. CDR3 in DNA: TGTGCCAGCAGTATCACGGGAGGCTTCACAGATACGCAGTATTTT. Encoded protein: CASSITGGFTDTQYF.

J is TRBJ2-2 and V is TRBV5-6; TRBD2 might be the D (5 bases). CDR1 is SGHDT and CDR2 is YYEEEE in the germline V gene. The CDR3 length is 13 residues. V gave up 2 bases and J gave up 4 bases, with 6 bases separating them. The DNA for the CDR3 is TGTGCCAGCAGCTTCCGGGGCACCGGGGAGCTGTTTTTT. Residues: CASSFRGTGELFF.